Listed below are T cell receptor beta chains from one sample, sequenced in a study of cytomegalovirus exposure and HLA in healthy donors. The assay was immunoSEQ multiplex PCR, and TCRdb's table has in-frame clones only and misses some. The table shows about 95,000 clones, with 75% to 90% occurring only once. Source material: PBMCs. The receptors here all came from a man younger than 35 in good health and CMV-seropositive. CDR3s include the opening cysteine and the closing phenylalanine or tryptophan. The order of the fields is J gene, clone size, CDR3 length, D gene, V gene, CDR3 protein, CDR3 DNA. A D gene is named only where the DNA matches it firmly. Only part of the rows carry a size: once, few, many, or a class if the clone is expanded.

TRBJ1-4 . 16 TRBD1 TRBV9 CASSPAQGTGGQKLFF TGTGCCAGCAGCCCCGCTCAAGGGACAGGGGGCCAAAAACTGTTTTTT
TRBJ2-7 . 14 . TRBV5-6 CASSFKGARYEQYF TGTGCCAGCAGCTTTAAGGGAGCCCGCTACGAGCAGTACTTC
TRBJ2-3 . 17 . TRBV9 CASSVDGGAASTDTQYF TGTGCCAGCAGCGTAGACGGCGGGGCAGCGAGCACAGATACGCAGTATTTT
TRBJ2-2 . 16 . TRBV5-6 CASSLARRVNTGELFF TGTGCCAGCAGCTTGGCCCGACGGGTAAACACCGGGGAGCTGTTTTTT
TRBJ1-1 . 15 . TRBV13 CASSLKLALNTEAFF TGTGCCAGCAGCTTAAAGCTCGCACTCAACACTGAAGCTTTCTTT
TRBJ1-5 . 16 . TRBV7-2 CASSLGAGISNQPQHF TGTGCCAGCAGCTTAGGGGCAGGTATCAGCAATCAGCCCCAGCATTTT
TRBJ2-2 . 16 TRBD2 TRBV9 CASSVGLAGTPGELFF TGTGCCAGCAGCGTCGGACTAGCGGGGACCCCCGGGGAGCTGTTTTTT
TRBJ2-7 . 16 TRBD1 TRBV2 CASSEVQGANSYEQYF TGTGCCAGCAGTGAAGTTCAGGGGGCTAACTCCTACGAGCAGTACTTC
TRBJ1-4 . 13 . TRBV6-5 CASSLLYREKLFF TGTGCCAGCAGTCTCCTGTATCGTGAAAAACTGTTTTTT
TRBJ2-1 . 15 TRBD2 TRBV7-7 CASSLGTSGHNEQFF TGTGCCAGCAGCTTAGGGACTAGCGGTCACAATGAGCAGTTCTTC
TRBJ2-1 . 11 . TRBV30 CAWSERGGEFF TGTGCCTGGAGTGAAAGGGGGGGGGAGTTCTTC
TRBJ1-2 . 13 . TRBV28 CASSLDRNYGYTF TGTGCCAGCAGCCTCGACAGAAACTATGGCTACACCTTC
TRBJ2-1 few 15 . TRBV28 CASGPAGTRGNEQFF TGTGCCAGCGGGCCAGCGGGCACCCGGGGGAATGAGCAGTTCTTC
TRBJ2-1 once 19 TRBD2 TRBV7-9 CASSLAGLAGPSSYNEQFF TGTGCCAGCAGTTTAGCGGGACTAGCGGGCCCGAGCTCCTACAATGAGCAGTTCTTC
TRBJ2-7 . 14 . TRBV27 CASSLRGQAYEQYF TGTGCCAGCAGTTTACGGGGACAAGCCTACGAGCAGTACTTC
TRBJ2-7 . 16 TRBD1 TRBV4-1 CASSQGGGTGSYEQYF TGCGCCAGCAGCCAAGGGGGCGGGACAGGCTCCTACGAGCAGTACTTC
TRBJ2-5 . 16 . TRBV10-3 CAISAGSTGHQETQYF TGTGCCATCAGTGCAGGCTCGACAGGCCACCAAGAGACCCAGTACTTC
TRBJ2-7 . 16 TRBD1 TRBV2 CASSRGGGQGFYEQYF TGTGCCAGCAGTCGGGGCGGGGGACAGGGCTTCTACGAGCAGTACTTC
TRBJ2-2 . 14 . TRBV6-1 CASSEAAAAGELFF TGTGCCAGCAGTGAAGCGGCAGCGGCCGGGGAGCTGTTTTTT
TRBJ1-3 . 16 TRBD1 TRBV27 CASSLSTGTAGNTIYF TGTGCCAGCAGTTTATCGACAGGGACAGCTGGAAACACCATATATTTT
TRBJ2-2 many 16 TRBD2 TRBV5-1 CASSPPTSGLTGELFF TGCGCCAGCAGCCCCCCGACTAGCGGACTCACCGGGGAGCTGTTTTTT
TRBJ1-1 . 12 . TRBV18 CASSPITGEAFF TGTGCCAGCTCACCTATAACCGGTGAAGCTTTCTTT
TRBJ1-1 . 15 . TRBV2 CASSEATGANTEAFF TGTGCCAGCAGTGAAGCGACAGGAGCGAACACTGAAGCTTTCTTT
TRBJ2-5 . 13 . TRBV19 CASSRIEQETQYF TGTGCCAGTAGTCGCATCGAGCAAGAGACCCAGTACTTC
TRBJ1-2 . 15 . TRBV7-9 CASSLSAGYLLGYTF TGTGCCAGCAGCTTAAGTGCAGGGTACCTGTTGGGCTACACCTTC
TRBJ1-2 . 14 TRBD1 TRBV4-1 CASSQPGQGSGYTF TGCGCCAGCAGCCAACCGGGACAGGGAAGCGGCTACACCTTC
TRBJ1-5 . 14 TRBD1 TRBV7-9 CASSLQGGNQPQHF TGTGCCAGCAGCTTACAGGGGGGCAATCAGCCCCAGCATTTT
TRBJ2-2 . 16 . TRBV5-1 CASSLTGQGSTGELFF TGCGCCAGCAGCTTGACGGGTCAGGGGAGCACCGGGGAGCTGTTTTTT
TRBJ1-2 . 14 . TRBV9 CASSGLGLNYGYTF TGTGCCAGCAGCGGCCTAGGACTGAACTATGGCTACACCTTC
TRBJ1-5 . 15 . TRBV2 CASSEQILDDQPQHF TGTGCCAGCAGTGAACAAATTTTAGATGATCAGCCCCAGCATTTT
TRBJ1-5 few 14 . TRBV15 CATRATGGNQPQHF TGTGCCACCAGAGCGACGGGGGGCAATCAGCCCCAGCATTTT
TRBJ2-1 few 15 . TRBV4-1 CASSQDRVVYNEQFF TGCGCCAGCAGCCAAGATAGAGTTGTCTACAATGAGCAGTTCTTC
TRBJ1-3 . 15 TRBD1 TRBV28 CASSLSRGPGNTIYF TGTGCCAGCAGTTTGAGCAGGGGGCCTGGAAACACCATATATTTT
TRBJ1-5 . 17 TRBD1 TRBV4-1 CASSQDGGQGASQPQHF TGCGCCAGCAGCCAAGATGGAGGACAGGGGGCAAGTCAGCCCCAGCATTTT
TRBJ2-2 . 14 . TRBV12-5 CASGLPTIRGELFF TGTGCTAGTGGTTTGCCGACTATTCGCGGGGAGCTGTTTTTT
TRBJ1-1 many 16 TRBD1 TRBV27 CASSSDRGRVNTEAFF TGTGCCAGCAGTTCCGACAGGGGGCGGGTGAACACTGAAGCTTTCTTT
TRBJ2-7 . 15 . TRBV6-1 CASSEAVRQTYEQYF TGTGCCAGCAGTGAAGCGGTCAGGCAGACCTACGAGCAGTACTTC
TRBJ2-7 . 12 . TRBV28 CASATMAGQSNF TGTGCCAGCGCAACCATGGCGGGACAGTCGAACTTC
TRBJ2-2 . 15 . TRBV27 CASSFSGLNTGELFF TGTGCCAGCAGTTTTTCAGGCCTGAACACCGGGGAGCTGTTTTTT
TRBJ2-5 . 14 TRBD2 TRBV18 CASSSTSGKETQYF TGTGCCAGCTCATCGACTAGCGGGAAAGAGACCCAGTACTTC
TRBJ2-4 . 12 TRBD1 TRBV28 CASGGTENIQYF TGTGCCAGCGGTGGGACAGAAAACATTCAGTACTTC
TRBJ2-2 . 16 TRBD1 TRBV7-8 CASSLTTGGYTGELFF TGTGCCAGCAGCTTAACGACAGGGGGGTACACCGGGGAGCTGTTTTTT